These 3 T cell receptor beta chains were sequenced from one sample in a study of blood T cell repertoires in COVID-19. Data came from immunoSEQ multiplex PCR; TCRdb stores just in-frame clones and leaves some out. The data show under 45,000 clones, with over 75% seen just once and more than 13% held by the top ten. Sequencing input: peripheral blood. The receptors were sampled from a man between 60 and 75 years old with active COVID-19.

The chain uses TRBV5-1 and TRBJ1-5; unclear D gene. V dropped 7 bases and J dropped 5 bases, with 13 bases sitting between them. Germline V gene sequence: CDR1 SGHRS, CDR2 YFSETQ. The CDR3 spans 13 residues. The CDR3 protein is CASSGGPDQPQHF. CDR3 nucleotide sequence: TGCGCCAGCTCGGGCGGGCCAGATCAGCCCCAGCATTTT. Supplemented by reference TRBV5-1 and TRBJ1-5, the full variable domain reads KAGVTQTPRYLIKTRGQQVTLSCSPISGHRSVSWYQQTPGQGLQFLFEYFSETQRNKGNFPGRFSGRQFSNSRSEMNVSTLELGDSALYLCASSGGPDQPQHFGDGTRLSIL.

V usage is TRBV14 and J usage is TRBJ2-7; TRBD1 matches 11 bases. With V trimmed by 5 bases and J by 2 bases, 11 bases remained unmatched. CDR3 size: 17 residues. Germline CDR1 reads SGHDN; CDR2 reads FVKESK. The CDR3 region is CASSAHPKDRGPYEQYF. CDR3 nucleotide sequence: TGTGCCAGCAGCGCGCATCCTAAGGACAGGGGGCCCTACGAGCAGTACTTC.

This clone occurred once. The chain has TRBV5-5 and TRBJ2-1, with 10 bases identical to TRBD2. The CDR3 totals 16 residues. The trim removed 4 bases at V and 3 bases at J, leaving 7 bases unmatched. Germline-derived CDR1 and CDR2 are SGHKS and YYEKEE (reference sequence). The CDR3: CASSGTSASLYNEQFF. In nucleotides, the CDR3 is TGTGCCAGCAGCGGGACTAGCGCCAGCCTCTACAATGAGCAGTTCTTC. Filled out from reference TRBV5-5 and TRBJ2-1, the complete variable domain reads DAGVTQSPTHLIKTRGQQVTLRCSPISGHKSVSWYQQVLGQGPQFIFQYYEKEERGRGNFPDRFSARQFPNYSSELNVNALLLGDSALYLCASSGTSASLYNEQFFGPGTRLTVL.